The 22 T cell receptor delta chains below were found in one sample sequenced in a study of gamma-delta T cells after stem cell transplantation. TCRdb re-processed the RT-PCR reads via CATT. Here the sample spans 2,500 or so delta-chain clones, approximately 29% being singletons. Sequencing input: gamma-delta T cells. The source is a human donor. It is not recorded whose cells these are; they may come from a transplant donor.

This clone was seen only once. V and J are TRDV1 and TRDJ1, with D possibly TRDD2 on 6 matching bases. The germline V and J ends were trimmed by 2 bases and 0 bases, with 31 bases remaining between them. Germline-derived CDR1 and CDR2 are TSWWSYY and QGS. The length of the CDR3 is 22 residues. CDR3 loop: CALGERIRLRIYTSSYTDKLIF. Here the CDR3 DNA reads TGTGCTCTTGGGGAAAGGATAAGGCTACGGATTTACACTTCCTCGTACACCGATAAACTCATCTTT.

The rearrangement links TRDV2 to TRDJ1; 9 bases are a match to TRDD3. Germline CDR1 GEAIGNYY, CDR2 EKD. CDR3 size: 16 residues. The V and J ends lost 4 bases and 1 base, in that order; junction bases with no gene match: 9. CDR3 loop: CACDILTGGLTDKLIF. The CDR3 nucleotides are TGTGCCTGTGATATCCTTACTGGGGGACTCACCGATAAACTCATCTTT.

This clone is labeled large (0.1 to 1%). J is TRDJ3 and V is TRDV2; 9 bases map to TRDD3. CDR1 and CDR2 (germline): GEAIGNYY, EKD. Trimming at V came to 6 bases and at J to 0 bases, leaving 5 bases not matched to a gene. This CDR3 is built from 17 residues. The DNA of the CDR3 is TGTGCCTGTCTACTGGGGGAAAGCTCCTGGGACACCCGACAGATGTTTTTC. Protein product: CACLLGESSWDTRQMFF.

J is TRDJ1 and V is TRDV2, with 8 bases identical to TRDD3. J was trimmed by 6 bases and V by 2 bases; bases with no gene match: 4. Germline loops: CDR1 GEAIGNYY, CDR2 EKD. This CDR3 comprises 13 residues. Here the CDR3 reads CACDRLGAHKLIF. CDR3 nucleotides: TGTGCCTGTGACAGACTGGGGGCTCATAAACTCATCTTT.

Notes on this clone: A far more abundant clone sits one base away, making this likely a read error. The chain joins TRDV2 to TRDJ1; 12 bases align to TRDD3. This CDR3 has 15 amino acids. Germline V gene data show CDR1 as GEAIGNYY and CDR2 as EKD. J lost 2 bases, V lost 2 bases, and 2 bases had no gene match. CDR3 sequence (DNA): TGTGCCTGTGACAAACTGGGGGATACAACCGATAAACTCATCTTT. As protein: CACDKLGDTTDKLIF.

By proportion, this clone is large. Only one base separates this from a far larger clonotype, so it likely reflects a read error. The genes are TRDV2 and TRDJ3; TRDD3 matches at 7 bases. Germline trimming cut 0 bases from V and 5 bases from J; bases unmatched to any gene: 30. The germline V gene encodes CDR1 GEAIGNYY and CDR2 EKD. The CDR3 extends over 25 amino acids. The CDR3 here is CACDTVSGWGTPLRLSSRDTRQMFF. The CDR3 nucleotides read TGTGCCTGTGACACCGTGAGTGGATGGGGGACCCCGCTTCGTTTATCGTCCCGGGACACCCGACAGATGTTTTTC.

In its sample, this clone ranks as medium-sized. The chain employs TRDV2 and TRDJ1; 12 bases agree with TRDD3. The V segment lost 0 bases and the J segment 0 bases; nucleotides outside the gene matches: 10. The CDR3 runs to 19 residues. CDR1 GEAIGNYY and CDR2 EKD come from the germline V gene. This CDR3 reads CACDTVAGGYAKYTDKLIF. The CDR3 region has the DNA TGTGCCTGTGACACCGTGGCTGGGGGATACGCGAAGTACACCGATAAACTCATCTTT.

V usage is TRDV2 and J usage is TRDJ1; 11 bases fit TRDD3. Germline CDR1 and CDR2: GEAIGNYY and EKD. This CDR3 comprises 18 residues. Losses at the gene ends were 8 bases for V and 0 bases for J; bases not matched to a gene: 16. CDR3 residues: CASDVLGDRDSDTDKLIF. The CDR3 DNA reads TGTGCCTCTGATGTACTGGGGGATAGGGACTCGGACACCGATAAACTCATCTTT.

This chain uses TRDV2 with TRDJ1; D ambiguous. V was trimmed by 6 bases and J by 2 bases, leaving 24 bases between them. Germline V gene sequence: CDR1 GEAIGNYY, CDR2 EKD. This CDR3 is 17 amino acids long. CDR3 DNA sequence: TGTGCCTGTTTCGAGACCGGACCACTGCGTTCAACCGATAAACTCATCTTT. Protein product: CACFETGPLRSTDKLIF.

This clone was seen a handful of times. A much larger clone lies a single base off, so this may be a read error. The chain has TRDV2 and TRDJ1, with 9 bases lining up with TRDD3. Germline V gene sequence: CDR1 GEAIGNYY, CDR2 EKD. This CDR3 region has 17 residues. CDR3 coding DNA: TGTGCCTGTGACTCCGTGGGGGATAATGTGTACACCGATAGACTCATCTTT. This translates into CACDSVGDNVYTDRLIF.

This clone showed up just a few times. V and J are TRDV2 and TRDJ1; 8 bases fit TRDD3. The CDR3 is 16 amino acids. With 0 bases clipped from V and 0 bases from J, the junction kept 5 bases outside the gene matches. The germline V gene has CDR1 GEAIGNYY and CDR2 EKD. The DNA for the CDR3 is TGTGCCTGTGACACCGTTGGCTGGGGGAACACCGATAAACTCATCTTT. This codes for CACDTVGWGNTDKLIF.

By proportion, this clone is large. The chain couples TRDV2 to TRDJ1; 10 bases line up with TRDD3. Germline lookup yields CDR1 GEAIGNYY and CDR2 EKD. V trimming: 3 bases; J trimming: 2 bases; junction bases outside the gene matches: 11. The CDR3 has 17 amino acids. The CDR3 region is CACDPLTTGGSTDKLIF. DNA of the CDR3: TGTGCCTGTGACCCCCTTACTACTGGGGGATCAACCGATAAACTCATCTTT.

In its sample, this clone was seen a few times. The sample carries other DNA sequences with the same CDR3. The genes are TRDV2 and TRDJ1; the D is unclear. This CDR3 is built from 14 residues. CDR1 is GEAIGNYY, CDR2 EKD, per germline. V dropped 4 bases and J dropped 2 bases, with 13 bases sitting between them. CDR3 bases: TGTGCCTGTGATCCCCTCGGAGGAACCGATAAACTCATCTTT. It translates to CACDPLGGTDKLIF.

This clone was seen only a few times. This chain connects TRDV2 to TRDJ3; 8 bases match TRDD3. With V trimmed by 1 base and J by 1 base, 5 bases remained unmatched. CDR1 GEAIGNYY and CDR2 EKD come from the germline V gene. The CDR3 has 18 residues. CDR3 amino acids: CACDTAGGQSWDTRQMFF. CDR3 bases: TGTGCCTGTGACACGGCTGGGGGACAATCCTGGGACACCCGACAGATGTTTTTC.

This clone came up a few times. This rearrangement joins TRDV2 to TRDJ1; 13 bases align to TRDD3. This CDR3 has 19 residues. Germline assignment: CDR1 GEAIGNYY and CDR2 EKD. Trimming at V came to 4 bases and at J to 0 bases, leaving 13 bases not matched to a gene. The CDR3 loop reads CACDPLGDTRGSYTDKLIF. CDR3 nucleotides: TGTGCCTGTGATCCACTGGGGGATACGCGTGGGTCGTACACCGATAAACTCATCTTT.

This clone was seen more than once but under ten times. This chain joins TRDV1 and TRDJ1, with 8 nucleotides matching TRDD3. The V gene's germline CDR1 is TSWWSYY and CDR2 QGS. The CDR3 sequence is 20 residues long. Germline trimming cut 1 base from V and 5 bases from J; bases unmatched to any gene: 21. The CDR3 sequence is CALGEPSLCWGKILGDKLIF. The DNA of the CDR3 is TGTGCTCTTGGGGAACCTTCCTTGTGCTGGGGGAAAATCTTGGGGGATAAACTCATCTTT.

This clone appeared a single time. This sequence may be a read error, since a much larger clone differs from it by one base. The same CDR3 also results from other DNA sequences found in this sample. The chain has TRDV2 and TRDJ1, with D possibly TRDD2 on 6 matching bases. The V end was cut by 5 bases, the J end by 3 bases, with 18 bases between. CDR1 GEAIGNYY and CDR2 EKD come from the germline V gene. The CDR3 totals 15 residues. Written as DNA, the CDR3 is TGTGCCTGTGTAGAGATGGGGTCTTCCTCCGATAAACTCATCTTT. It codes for CACVEMGSSSDKLIF.

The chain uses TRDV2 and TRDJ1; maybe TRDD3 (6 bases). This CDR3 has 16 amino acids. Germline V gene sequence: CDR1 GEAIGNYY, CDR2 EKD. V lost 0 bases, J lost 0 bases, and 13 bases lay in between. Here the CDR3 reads CACDTLGSAYTDKLIF. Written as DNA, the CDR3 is TGTGCCTGTGACACCCTGGGGTCGGCATACACCGATAAACTCATCTTT.

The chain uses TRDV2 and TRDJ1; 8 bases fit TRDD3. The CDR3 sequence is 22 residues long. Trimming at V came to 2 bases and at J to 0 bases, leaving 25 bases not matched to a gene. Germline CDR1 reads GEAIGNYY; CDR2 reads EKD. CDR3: CACDIMPSHGGTGGTYTDKLIF. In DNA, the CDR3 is TGTGCCTGTGACATAATGCCTTCTCACGGGGGTACTGGGGGCACCTACACCGATAAACTCATCTTT.

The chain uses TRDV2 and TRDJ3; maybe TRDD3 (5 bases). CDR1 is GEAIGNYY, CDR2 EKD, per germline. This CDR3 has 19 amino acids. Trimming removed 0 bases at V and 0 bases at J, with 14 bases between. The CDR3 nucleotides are TGTGCCTGTGACACCCCCGGGGACGGTAGCTCCTGGGACACCCGACAGATGTTTTTC. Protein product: CACDTPGDGSSWDTRQMFF.

The CDR3 sequence is CAARQPTLLLGDDTDKLIF. The CDR3 coding sequence is TGTGCAGCACGGCAACCTACCTTGCTACTGGGGGATGACACCGATAAACTCATCTTT. The V gene is TRAV29/DV5, the J gene TRDJ1, with 10 positions matching TRDD3. J gave up 0 bases and V 4 bases, and 18 bases lay outside the gene matches. CDR3 length equals 19 residues. Per germline, CDR1 NSMFDY and CDR2 ISSIKDK.

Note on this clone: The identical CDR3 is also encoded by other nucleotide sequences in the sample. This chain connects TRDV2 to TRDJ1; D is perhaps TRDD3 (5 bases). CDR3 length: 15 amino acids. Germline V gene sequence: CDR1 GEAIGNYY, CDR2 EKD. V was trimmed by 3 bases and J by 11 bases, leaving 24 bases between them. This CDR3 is CACDSLGGFPDTLIF. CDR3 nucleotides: TGTGCCTGTGACTCCTTGGGTGGATTCCCAGATACCCTCATCTTT.